This T cell receptor (beta chain) originates from a study of cytomegalovirus exposure and HLA in healthy donors. For the study at large: Earlier, 90 million to 140 million unique TCR beta sequences were recovered from 170 million or so T cells by an analysis. The study's findings and limits: No immune exposure information besides CMV serostatus was available.

Details on this clone: As yet, its antigen is unknown.

The PCR made use of 60 Vbeta and 13 Jbeta primers. Sequencing was performed with immunoSEQ multiplex PCR; in TCRdb, only in-frame clones are kept and a portion is missing. The data contain more than 75,000 clones, around 79% of them singletons. CDR1 and CDR2 from the germline V gene are MGHDK and SYGVNS. The length of the CDR3 is 16 residues. J was trimmed by 1 base and V by 8 bases; bases with no gene match: 12. This sequence originates from a man aged 25-40 years in good health and CMV-seronegative. The rearrangement links TRBV25-1 to TRBJ2-7, with TRBD1 identical over 9 bases. The specimen sequenced was PBMCs. The CDR3 is CASPRPTGGHSYEQYF. CDR3 DNA: TGTGCCAGCCCTCGACCGACAGGGGGACATTCCTACGAGCAGTACTTC.